A selection of T cell receptor beta chains follows, all from one sample in a study of CD8+ T cells in alopecia areata. Clones were read by immunoSEQ multiplex PCR, and TCRdb kept only the in-frame ones, dropping some. The table lists under 70,000 clones, 60% of them singletons, with around a sixth in the top ten. The specimen was CD8+ T cells sorted from blood, collected at week 0. Receptors originate from a human donor with alopecia areata. Each CDR3 is given with its conserved first and last residue. D genes are given only for firm matches. Size tells how often a clone was seen (once, few, many) or the class of an expanded clone, and some rows leave it out.

clone_size: NA; v_call: TRBV19; j_call: TRBJ2-1; d_call: NA; cdr3_nt: TGTGCCAGTAGTCTAGGGGGGAACTACAATGAGCAGTTCTTC; cdr3_aa: CASSLGGNYNEQFF
clone_size: NA; v_call: TRBV11-3; j_call: TRBJ1-1; d_call: NA; cdr3_nt: TGTGCCAGCAGCTTGAATCTGGGCACTGAAGCTTTCTTT; cdr3_aa: CASSLNLGTEAFF
clone_size: NA; v_call: TRBV4-3; j_call: TRBJ1-1; d_call: TRBD1; cdr3_nt: TGCGCCAGCAGCGCAAGCGGGGGACAGGGGGCGCTGAGCACTGAAGCTTTCTTT; cdr3_aa: CASSASGGQGALSTEAFF
clone_size: NA; v_call: TRBV2; j_call: TRBJ1-2; d_call: TRBD1; cdr3_nt: TGTGCCAGCAGTGAAGCCTTTGAGGGGGCGGCGGTCTATGGCTACACCTTC; cdr3_aa: CASSEAFEGAAVYGYTF
clone_size: NA; v_call: TRBV27; j_call: TRBJ1-4; d_call: NA; cdr3_nt: TGTGCCAGCAGTTTACAGGGCACTAATGAAAAACTGTTTTTT; cdr3_aa: CASSLQGTNEKLFF
clone_size: NA; v_call: TRBV15; j_call: TRBJ1-2; d_call: NA; cdr3_nt: TGTGCCACCAGCCCAGGACAAATGCTTGGCTATGGCTACACCTTC; cdr3_aa: CATSPGQMLGYGYTF
clone_size: NA; v_call: TRBV4-1; j_call: TRBJ2-3; d_call: TRBD2; cdr3_nt: TGCGCCAGCAGCCAAGATGTAGTAGCGGGGACTCGATCAGATACGCAGTATTTT; cdr3_aa: CASSQDVVAGTRSDTQYF
clone_size: NA; v_call: TRBV7-9; j_call: TRBJ2-3; d_call: NA; cdr3_nt: TGTGCCAGCAGCGACTTCAGCAGCACAGATACGCAGTATTTT; cdr3_aa: CASSDFSSTDTQYF
clone_size: NA; v_call: TRBV9; j_call: TRBJ2-7; d_call: NA; cdr3_nt: TGTGCCAGCAGCGTAGAAAGGGACTTCTACGAGCAGTACTTC; cdr3_aa: CASSVERDFYEQYF
clone_size: NA; v_call: TRBV7-8; j_call: TRBJ2-2; d_call: NA; cdr3_nt: TGTGCCAGCACCCGACGACCCGGGGAGCTGTTTTTT; cdr3_aa: CASTRRPGELFF
clone_size: NA; v_call: TRBV30; j_call: TRBJ2-5; d_call: NA; cdr3_nt: TGTGCCTGGAGAATTCTGGGAGAGGCAGAGACCCAGTACTTC; cdr3_aa: CAWRILGEAETQYF
clone_size: NA; v_call: TRBV29-1; j_call: TRBJ2-2; d_call: NA; cdr3_nt: TGCAGCGTTGAAATGCGAAGGACCACCGGGGAGCTGTTTTTT; cdr3_aa: CSVEMRRTTGELFF
clone_size: many; v_call: TRBV19; j_call: TRBJ2-1; d_call: TRBD2; cdr3_nt: TGTGCCAGTAACGCGGGGGAGACCTACAATGAGCAGTTCTTC; cdr3_aa: CASNAGETYNEQFF
clone_size: NA; v_call: TRBV5-5; j_call: TRBJ2-7; d_call: NA; cdr3_nt: TGTGCCAGCAGCTTGGACGCTGCGACCGTCGAGCAGTACTTC; cdr3_aa: CASSLDAATVEQYF
clone_size: NA; v_call: TRBV28; j_call: TRBJ2-1; d_call: TRBD1; cdr3_nt: TGTGCCATTAAGGACAGGGGAGACAATGAGCAGTTCTTC; cdr3_aa: CAIKDRGDNEQFF
clone_size: NA; v_call: TRBV5-1; j_call: TRBJ2-7; d_call: TRBD2; cdr3_nt: TGCGCCAGCAGCTTGGAACCTAGCGGGAACTACGAGCAGTACTTC; cdr3_aa: CASSLEPSGNYEQYF
clone_size: few; v_call: TRBV4-2; j_call: TRBJ2-2; d_call: NA; cdr3_nt: TGTGCCAGCAGCCAAGTCCTCGGGGAGCTGTTTTTT; cdr3_aa: CASSQVLGELFF
clone_size: NA; v_call: TRBV4-1; j_call: TRBJ2-7; d_call: NA; cdr3_nt: TGCGCCAGCAGCCAAGGACTTTCCTACGAGCAGTACTTC; cdr3_aa: CASSQGLSYEQYF
clone_size: once; v_call: TRBV27; j_call: TRBJ1-1; d_call: NA; cdr3_nt: TGTGCCAGCAGTTCCTTCGACTCCATACCCCAGGAAACTGAAGCTTTCTTT; cdr3_aa: CASSSFDSIPQETEAFF
clone_size: NA; v_call: TRBV4-2; j_call: TRBJ2-2; d_call: TRBD2; cdr3_nt: TGTGCCAGCAGCCAAGGGCGGGGGGATTTCGGGGAGCTGTTTTTT; cdr3_aa: CASSQGRGDFGELFF
clone_size: NA; v_call: TRBV6-1; j_call: TRBJ2-1; d_call: TRBD1; cdr3_nt: TGTGCCAGCAGTCCCGGGACAGGGAACAATGAGCAGTTCTTC; cdr3_aa: CASSPGTGNNEQFF
clone_size: NA; v_call: TRBV6-5; j_call: TRBJ2-5; d_call: NA; cdr3_nt: TGTGCCAGCAGTTACTACCGGGACTACCAAGAGACCCAGTACTTC; cdr3_aa: CASSYYRDYQETQYF
clone_size: NA; v_call: TRBV25-1; j_call: TRBJ2-7; d_call: TRBD1; cdr3_nt: TGTGCCAGCAGTGAATATGGGCAGGGGGCAACCCACGAGCAGTACTTC; cdr3_aa: CASSEYGQGATHEQYF
clone_size: NA; v_call: TRBV9; j_call: TRBJ1-1; d_call: TRBD1; cdr3_nt: TGTGCCAGCAGCGTTTCAGGGGGATCGAACACTGAAGCTTTCTTT; cdr3_aa: CASSVSGGSNTEAFF
clone_size: few; v_call: TRBV6-1; j_call: TRBJ2-7; d_call: TRBD1; cdr3_nt: TGTGCCAGCAGTGATGGGGACAGCAGCTCCTACGAGCAGTACTTC; cdr3_aa: CASSDGDSSSYEQYF
clone_size: few; v_call: TRBV29-1; j_call: TRBJ1-5; d_call: NA; cdr3_nt: TGCAGCGTGAAACAGGGATACAATCAGCCCCAGCATTTT; cdr3_aa: CSVKQGYNQPQHF
clone_size: NA; v_call: TRBV7-9; j_call: TRBJ2-6; d_call: NA; cdr3_nt: TGTGCCAGAGAGGTGCTCGGGGCCAACGTCCTGACTTTC; cdr3_aa: CAREVLGANVLTF
clone_size: NA; v_call: TRBV5-6; j_call: TRBJ2-1; d_call: TRBD2; cdr3_nt: TGTGCCAGCAGCTTGGGCAGCGGGAGGGCCAACCAGTTCTTC; cdr3_aa: CASSLGSGRANQFF
clone_size: NA; v_call: TRBV4-1; j_call: TRBJ2-5; d_call: TRBD2; cdr3_nt: TGCGCCAGCAGCCAAGACCCCGGAGCGGGGGAGACCCAGTACTTC; cdr3_aa: CASSQDPGAGETQYF
clone_size: many; v_call: TRBV30; j_call: TRBJ2-1; d_call: NA; cdr3_nt: TGTGCCTGGAGTGTAGGAACGGGAGAAAACAATGAGCAGTTCTTC; cdr3_aa: CAWSVGTGENNEQFF
clone_size: NA; v_call: TRBV29-1; j_call: TRBJ2-1; d_call: NA; cdr3_nt: TGCAGCGTTGAACCCGGGGACAATGAGCAGTTCTTC; cdr3_aa: CSVEPGDNEQFF
clone_size: few; v_call: TRBV5-1; j_call: TRBJ2-7; d_call: NA; cdr3_nt: TGCGCCAGCAGCTTGGGACACTACGAGCAGTACTTC; cdr3_aa: CASSLGHYEQYF
clone_size: NA; v_call: TRBV6-6; j_call: TRBJ1-2; d_call: NA; cdr3_nt: TGTGCCAGCAGTTTCGGGAAGAGGATTACGGGCTATGGCTACACCTTC; cdr3_aa: CASSFGKRITGYGYTF
clone_size: NA; v_call: TRBV30; j_call: TRBJ2-1; d_call: NA; cdr3_nt: TGTGCCTGGAGTGTGGTCGGATACAATGAGCAGTTCTTC; cdr3_aa: CAWSVVGYNEQFF
clone_size: NA; v_call: TRBV27; j_call: TRBJ2-1; d_call: NA; cdr3_nt: TGTGCCAGCAGTTTAATTCGACTAGAGGGTGAGCAGTTCTTC; cdr3_aa: CASSLIRLEGEQFF
clone_size: NA; v_call: TRBV9; j_call: TRBJ2-6; d_call: NA; cdr3_nt: TGTGCCAGCAGCGTAGATCTCAACTCTGGGGCCAACGTCCTGACTTTC; cdr3_aa: CASSVDLNSGANVLTF
clone_size: few; v_call: TRBV7-2; j_call: TRBJ2-4; d_call: TRBD1; cdr3_nt: TGTGCCAGCAGCCCGCGGGACAGGGTAAAAGAAAACATTCAGTACTTC; cdr3_aa: CASSPRDRVKENIQYF
clone_size: NA; v_call: TRBV4-1; j_call: TRBJ2-1; d_call: TRBD2; cdr3_nt: TGCGCCAGCAGCCAAGATCGAGGACTAGCAAGAGCTGAGCAGTTCTTC; cdr3_aa: CASSQDRGLARAEQFF
clone_size: NA; v_call: TRBV10-3; j_call: TRBJ1-2; d_call: NA; cdr3_nt: TGTGCCATCAGTGGGGCCCTGGGGAACTGGTATGGCTACACCTTC; cdr3_aa: CAISGALGNWYGYTF